These 13 T cell receptor beta chains were all obtained from the same sample, sequenced in a study of shared clonotypes between healthy human individuals. Assay used: immunoSEQ multiplex PCR; TCRdb lists only in-frame clones, some missing. Of approximately 980,000 clones in the sample, roughly 72% were seen once. The sequencing sample was made of memory CD4+ T cells sorted from blood. Subset noted: CD45RA-negative fraction. The receptors originated from a man in his late teens or twenties in good health.

The chain joins TRBV29-1 to TRBJ1-2, with D perhaps matching TRBD1 (5 bases). The CDR3 totals 15 residues. The V end was cut by 1 base, the J end by 2 bases, with 14 bases between. The germline V gene has CDR1 SQVTM and CDR2 ANQGSEA. CDR3 DNA sequence: TGCAGCGTTGAAGGGGGCCGGGGACCCAACTATGGCTACACCTTC. Protein product: CSVEGGRGPNYGYTF.

The CDR3 nucleotides read TGTGCCAGCAGAACGCTCACCCAGAACACTGAAGCTTTCTTT. Encoded protein: CASRTLTQNTEAFF. V is TRBV6-6 and J is TRBJ1-1; the D is unclear. Between the trimmed V and J ends, which lost 6 bases and 1 base, there was a span of 12 bases. The length of the CDR3 is 14 residues. In germline, CDR1 is MNHNY, CDR2 SVGAGI (reference sequence).

This clone has more than one count but fewer than ten. The rearrangement uses TRBV18 and TRBJ1-1; 8 positions match TRBD1. Per germline, CDR1 KGHSH and CDR2 LQKENI. With V trimmed by 5 bases and J by 6 bases, 11 bases remained unmatched. The CDR3 contains 15 residues. The CDR3 loop is CASSGTGLLWAEAFF. DNA for the CDR3: TGTGCCAGCTCAGGGACAGGCCTCCTTTGGGCTGAAGCTTTCTTT.

This sequence joins TRBV2 and TRBJ2-3, with 8 bases lining up with TRBD2. After removal of 6 bases from V and 0 bases from J, the junction contained 8 bases not matched to a gene. CDR3 length: 16 residues. The germline gives CDR1 SNHLY, CDR2 FYNNEI. CDR3 in DNA: TGTGCCAGCAGCACCGGGACTAGTGCTAGCACAGATACGCAGTATTTT. Translation gives CASSTGTSASTDTQYF. Filled out from reference TRBV2 and TRBJ2-3, the complete variable domain reads EPEVTQTPSHQVTQMGQEVILRCVPISNHLYFYWYRQILGQKVEFLVSFYNNEISEKSEIFDDQFSVERPDGSNFTLKIRSTKLEDSAMYFCASSTGTSASTDTQYFGPGTRLTVL.

This rearrangement joins TRBV19 to TRBJ1-6, with 7 positions matching TRBD1. V shed 4 bases and J 9 bases; nucleotides not matched to a gene: 9. Looked up from germline, CDR1 is LNHDA and CDR2 is SQIVND (reference sequence). The CDR3 length is 15 residues. The CDR3 reads CASSTGTATGSPLHF. The CDR3 DNA reads TGTGCCAGTAGTACAGGGACAGCGACTGGTTCACCCCTCCACTTT.

A single count supports this clone. The rearrangement joins TRBV5-1 to TRBJ2-6; D not certain. Germline CDR1 reads SGHRS; CDR2 reads YFSETQ. Deletions cut 0 bases from V and 0 bases from J, with 10 bases between. The CDR3 totals 17 residues. The DNA of the CDR3 is TGCGCCAGCAGCTTGGTTCAGGCCCGCTCTGGGGCCAACGTCCTGACTTTC. This gives the protein CASSLVQARSGANVLTF.

The rearrangement links TRBV27 to TRBJ2-5; 9 positions agree with TRBD1. The CDR3 is 15 residues long. Trimming cost V 6 bases and J 5 bases; bases outside gene matches: 10. Per the germline V gene, CDR1 is MNHEY and CDR2 is SMNVEV (reference sequence). The CDR3 protein is CASSRDREETETQYF. In DNA form, the CDR3 reads TGTGCCAGCAGCCGGGACAGGGAGGAAACCGAGACCCAGTACTTC.

The chain couples TRBV7-9 to TRBJ2-5; the match to TRBD1 covers 9 bases. With 5 bases clipped from V and 1 base from J, the junction kept 5 bases outside the gene matches. The CDR3 runs to 15 residues. Germline V gives CDR1 SEHNR, CDR2 FQNEAQ (reference sequence). This chain's CDR3 is CASSTTGGPQETQYF. In DNA, the CDR3 is TGTGCCAGCAGCACAACAGGGGGCCCCCAAGAGACCCAGTACTTC.

This clone was detected only once. This chain connects TRBV30 to TRBJ2-2, with D perhaps given as TRBD1 or TRBD2 (5 bases each). V lost 4 bases, J lost 7 bases, and 13 bases lay in between. Germline lookup yields CDR1 GTSNPN and CDR2 SVGIG (reference sequence). The length of the CDR3 is 13 residues. Here the CDR3 reads CAWITPRGGELFF. CDR3 DNA sequence: TGTGCCTGGATCACACCGAGGGGCGGGGAGCTGTTTTTT.

Only a few counts were recorded for this clone. The V gene is TRBV5-4, the J gene TRBJ2-3; 9 bases map to TRBD1. The CDR3 sequence is 14 residues long. V gave up 7 bases and J gave up 4 bases; unmatched junction bases: 7. The germline CDR1 and CDR2 sequences are SGHNT and YYREEE (reference sequence). CDR3 DNA sequence: TGTGCCAGCGCTAACAGGGGGCAGGCAGATACGCAGTATTTT. Translating gives CASANRGQADTQYF.

The chain recombines TRBV5-1 with TRBJ1-6, with a tentative D call TRBD1 (5 bases). The germline V gene encodes CDR1 SGHRS and CDR2 YFSETQ. The V end was cut by 3 bases, the J end by 5 bases, with 9 bases between. The CDR3 length is 14 residues. DNA of the CDR3: TGCGCCAGCAGCTCGTCAGGGAATAATTCACCCCTCCACTTT. Encoded protein: CASSSSGNNSPLHF.

This clone was picked up one time. The chain uses TRBV19 and TRBJ2-3; tentative D call: TRBD1 (6 bases). The germline V and J ends were trimmed by 1 base and 0 bases, with 11 bases remaining between them. The CDR3 sequence is 16 residues long. Germline-derived CDR1 and CDR2 are LNHDA and SQIVND (reference sequence). This CDR3 reads CASSIGTGISTDTQYF. The CDR3 DNA is TGTGCCAGTAGTATAGGAACAGGGATTAGCACAGATACGCAGTATTTT.

J is TRBJ2-1 and V is TRBV28, with D unresolved. CDR1 is MDHEN and CDR2 is SYDVKM in the germline V gene. Deletions cut 2 bases from V and 3 bases from J, with 8 bases between. The CDR3 is 14 residues long. The chain's CDR3 is CASSLVKDYNEQFF. The CDR3 region has the DNA TGTGCCAGCAGTTTAGTCAAGGACTACAATGAGCAGTTCTTC.